The 27 T cell receptor beta chains below come from one sample, sequenced in a study of CD8 T cells in Susac syndrome. A quantity of about 0.5 to 1 ug RNA underwent reverse transcription using random hexamers. Via MiXCR, TCRdb re-called the immunoSEQ multiplex PCR reads, giving one row per CDR3 protein. The sample shows about 250,000 distinct CDR3 sequences, 90% to 95% of them seen only once. The sequenced sample consisted of CD4+ T cells from PBMCs. The receptors come from a human donor with multiple sclerosis.

The rearrangement links TRBV15 to TRBJ1-2, with a weak D call TRBD1 (5 bases). The germline V gene encodes CDR1 LNHNV and CDR2 YYDKDF (reference sequence). V lost 0 bases to trimming and J lost 4 bases, with 12 bases between them. This CDR3 has 15 residues. The CDR3 DNA is TGTGCCACCAGCAGAGATTCGACAGATGGCTATGGCTACACCTTC. This translates into CATSRDSTDGYGYTF.

The CDR3 nucleotides read TGCGCCAGCAGCTTACTAGCCTCCACAGATACGCAGTATTTT. It encodes CASSLLASTDTQYF. This chain uses TRBV5-1 with TRBJ2-3, with D possibly matching TRBD2 (6 bases). Germline CDR1 SGHRS, CDR2 YFSETQ. The length of the CDR3 is 14 residues. V was pared by 2 bases and J by 2 bases, with 9 bases between.

The V and J genes are TRBV4-1 and TRBJ1-5; 8 bases line up with TRBD1. Germline V gives CDR1 MGHRA, CDR2 YSYEKL. The trim removed 4 bases at V and 6 bases at J, leaving 5 bases unmatched. This CDR3 spans 14 amino acids. The CDR3 reads CASSPDRDAQPQHF. CDR3 nucleotides: TGCGCCAGCAGCCCGGACAGGGACGCTCAGCCCCAGCATTTT.

This rearrangement joins TRBV20-1 to TRBJ2-5; 8 nucleotides line up with TRBD2. CDR3 length equals 12 residues. Trimming removed 5 bases from V and 5 bases from J; junction bases left unmatched: 4. Per germline, CDR1 DFQATT and CDR2 SNEGSKA (reference sequence). CDR3 nucleotide sequence: TGCAGTGCTCCCTCGGGGGGGGAGACCCAGTACTTC. It encodes CSAPSGGETQYF.

The chain has TRBV28 and TRBJ1-1; D call uncertain. The CDR3 has 15 amino acids. Germline values: CDR1 MDHEN, CDR2 SYDVKM. The V and J ends lost 6 bases and 6 bases respectively, with 20 bases between them. The CDR3 loop reads CASRAWIGPRSEAFF. CDR3 in DNA: TGTGCCAGCAGGGCCTGGATTGGCCCTAGGTCTGAAGCTTTCTTT.

The chain has TRBV24-1 and TRBJ2-5; the D gene is possibly TRBD1 (6 bases). Looked up from germline, CDR1 is KGHDR and CDR2 is SFDVKD. This CDR3 has 15 amino acids. V dropped 4 bases and J dropped 6 bases, with 17 bases sitting between them. Written as DNA, the CDR3 is TGTGCCACCAGTGACGGGACACCGGTTTTGAAGACCCAGTACTTC. Protein sequence: CATSDGTPVLKTQYF.

This clonotype was detected once. The J gene is TRBJ2-7, the V gene TRBV3-1, with D unclear. V lost 5 bases and J lost 4, with 6 bases in between. CDR3 length equals 11 residues. CDR1 and CDR2 from the germline V gene are LGHDT and YNNKEL (reference sequence). The CDR3 region has the DNA TGTGCCAGCAGCTACCTTTACGAGCAGTACTTC. It is translated as CASSYLYEQYF.

The rearrangement joins TRBV10-3 to TRBJ2-1; D possibly uses TRBD1 or TRBD2 (5 bases each). V lost 0 bases to trimming and J lost 1 base, with 7 bases between them. The germline V gene has CDR1 ENHRY and CDR2 SYGVKD. The CDR3 totals 15 residues. CDR3 DNA: TGTGCCATCAGTGAGTCCAGGGAGTCCTACAATGAGCAGTTCTTC. It yields the protein CAISESRESYNEQFF.

A single count supports this clonotype. The chain carries TRBV6-5 and TRBJ2-7; 9 bases agree with TRBD1. Germline V CDR1 and CDR2: MNHEY, SVGAGI. This CDR3 region has 15 residues. V lost 2 bases to trimming and J lost 2 bases; unmatched junction nucleotides: 4. This CDR3 is CASSYRGQGTYEQYF. CDR3 nucleotide sequence: TGTGCCAGCAGTTACCGAGGACAGGGGACCTACGAGCAGTACTTC.

V is TRBV6-5 and J is TRBJ1-1; D unresolved. V dropped 6 bases and J dropped 4 bases, with 12 bases sitting between them. This CDR3 has 13 residues. Germline V gene data show CDR1 as MNHEY and CDR2 as SVGAGI. The CDR3 DNA follows: TGTGCCAGCAGGAGGGATCCGGGCACTGAAGCTTTCTTT. Protein: CASRRDPGTEAFF.

The genes are TRBV20-1 and TRBJ2-7; no clear D gene. This CDR3 has 12 amino acids. Germline CDR1 is DFQATT and CDR2 is SNEGSKA (reference sequence). V gave up 1 base and J gave up 5 bases, with 9 bases separating them. The CDR3 DNA sequence: TGCAGTGCTAGAGGGTTTGGGGACGAGCAGTACTTC. Residues: CSARGFGDEQYF.

The chain is built from TRBV7-3 and TRBJ1-3; D remains unclear. The germline V gene encodes CDR1 SGHTA and CDR2 FQGTGA. Trimming took 5 bases from V and 2 from J, leaving 7 bases between them. This CDR3 region has 13 residues. In nucleotides, the CDR3 is TGTGCCAGCAGCCCCCAGACTGGAAACACCATATATTTT. It encodes CASSPQTGNTIYF.

The chain recombines TRBV7-2 with TRBJ2-7, with 7 bases that match TRBD2. V was pared by 5 bases and J by 0 bases, with 7 bases of the junction left unmatched. The CDR3 has 15 residues. Germline CDR1 and CDR2: SGHTA and FQGNSA. The DNA for the CDR3 is TGTGCCAGCAGCACACGCCGGGACTACTCCTACGAGCAGTACTTC. It is translated as CASSTRRDYSYEQYF. Full variable domain (rest looked up from reference TRBV7-2 and TRBJ2-7): GAGVSQSPSNKVTEKGKDVELRCDPISGHTALYWYRQSLGQGLEFLIYFQGNSAPDKSGLPSDRFSAERTGGSVSTLTIQRTQQEDSAVYLCASSTRRDYSYEQYFGPGTRLTVT.

As DNA, the CDR3 is TGTGCCAGCAGTTCCCAATACAATGAGCAGTTCTTC. As protein: CASSSQYNEQFF. The chain has TRBV27 and TRBJ2-1; no firm D call. The CDR3 is made up of 12 amino acids. Germline lookup yields CDR1 MNHEY and CDR2 SMNVEV (reference sequence). Trimming took off 4 bases at V and 4 bases at J, with 5 bases between the two ends.

This chain joins TRBV6-4 and TRBJ1-5; D ambiguous. The CDR3 spans 13 residues. Germline V lookup: CDR1 MRHNA, CDR2 SNTAGT. V was pared by 8 bases and J by 0 bases, with 8 bases between. CDR3 bases: TGTGCCAGCCGTACGAATAGCAATCAGCCCCAGCATTTT. It specifies CASRTNSNQPQHF.

The chain combines TRBV29-1 with TRBJ2-5; weak D call: TRBD2 (7 bases). V was trimmed by 3 bases and J by 0 bases, leaving 11 bases between them. Per germline, CDR1 SQVTM and CDR2 ANQGSEA. The CDR3 covers 14 residues. CDR3 amino acids: CSVEGGQYQETQYF. The CDR3 DNA reads as TGCAGCGTTGAGGGGGGGCAGTACCAAGAGACCCAGTACTTC.

The rearrangement uses TRBV3-1 and TRBJ2-6; D may match TRBD1 or TRBD2 (5 bases each). Trimming removed 0 bases from V and 4 bases from J, with 10 bases in between. The CDR3 consists of 16 residues. Germline loops: CDR1 LGHDT, CDR2 YNNKEL (reference sequence). CDR3 sequence: CASSQDRGTGANVLTF. The CDR3 coding sequence is TGTGCCAGCAGCCAAGATAGAGGGACCGGGGCCAACGTCCTGACTTTC.

The chain recombines TRBV23-1 with TRBJ1-1; D ambiguous. TRBV23-1 is assigned to the ORF class and has an uncertain function. The V gene lost 11 bases and the J gene lost 6 bases, with 13 bases spanning the gap. The CDR3 spans 11 residues. This chain's CDR3 is CACSLEAEAFF. The CDR3 coding sequence is TGCGCCTGCTCACTTGAAGCTGAAGCTTTCTTT.

V usage is TRBV5-1 and J usage is TRBJ2-2; no clear D gene. V shed 2 bases and J shed 4 bases, with 9 bases lying between them. Germline V gene data show CDR1 as SGHRS and CDR2 as YFSETQ. CDR3 size: 14 residues. The CDR3 bases are TGCGCCAGCAGCTTTACTCCATCCACCGGGGAGCTGTTTTTT. This gives the protein CASSFTPSTGELFF.

The chain combines TRBV6-5 with TRBJ2-3, with TRBD2 matching 14 bases. Germline assignment: CDR1 MNHEY and CDR2 SVGAGI. V shed 0 bases, J shed 0 bases, and the junction held 2 bases outside the gene matches. The CDR3 extends over 18 amino acids. The CDR3 region has the DNA TGTGCCAGCAGTTACTCGACTAGCGGGGGGGCCAGCACAGATACGCAGTATTTT. Protein product: CASSYSTSGGASTDTQYF.

The chain has TRBV27 and TRBJ2-5; 12 nucleotides agree with TRBD2. Germline lookup yields CDR1 MNHEY and CDR2 SMNVEV (reference sequence). CDR3 size: 16 residues. Trimming took 2 bases from V and 4 from J; bases not matched to a gene: 5. The CDR3 sequence is CASSLISTSGRETQYF. DNA of the CDR3: TGTGCCAGCAGTTTAATCTCGACTAGCGGGAGAGAGACCCAGTACTTC.

The rearrangement uses TRBV6-6 and TRBJ1-3; D possibly corresponds to TRBD1 (5 bases). The CDR3 sequence is 16 residues long. The V end lost 5 bases, the J end lost 0 bases, and 14 bases lay between the germline ends. In germline, CDR1 is MNHNY, CDR2 SVGAGI (reference sequence). For the CDR3, the DNA is TGTGCCAGCAGTATCCTACAGGCCCACTCTGGAAACACCATATATTTT. This sequence encodes CASSILQAHSGNTIYF.

The J gene is TRBJ1-2, the V gene TRBV6-1, with D tentatively TRBD1 (6 bases). V lost 5 bases, J lost 4 bases, and 11 bases lay in between. Germline CDR1 reads MNHNS; CDR2 reads SASEGT. CDR3 length: 13 residues. CDR3 sequence reads: CASSLRDTYGYTF. CDR3 DNA sequence: TGTGCCAGCAGTCTCCGGGACACCTATGGCTACACCTTC.

The rearrangement joins TRBV4-2 to TRBJ2-3, with unresolved D. This CDR3 contains 14 residues. The germline V gene has CDR1 LGHNA and CDR2 YNFKEQ. With 7 bases removed from V and 1 base from J, the gap between germline ends came to 12 bases. In nucleotides, the CDR3 is TGTGCCAGCAAGGCAGGATGGGGCACAGATACGCAGTATTTT. As protein: CASKAGWGTDTQYF.

The V gene is TRBV6-6, the J gene TRBJ2-1; TRBD1 might be the D (5 bases). V was clipped by 5 bases and J by 9 bases, with 14 bases between them. This CDR3 has 13 amino acids. CDR1 is MNHNY and CDR2 is SVGAGI in the germline V gene (reference sequence). The CDR3 nucleotides are TGTGCCAGCAGTAGCAGGGTAGGGCTTGAGCAGTTCTTC. Encoded protein: CASSSRVGLEQFF.

This chain links TRBV3-1 with TRBJ1-3, with D perhaps TRBD1 (5 bases). The CDR3 spans 16 residues. Trimming removed 1 base at V and 2 bases at J, with 12 bases between. The germline V gene has CDR1 LGHDT and CDR2 YNNKEL (reference sequence). This chain's CDR3 is CASSQGMGEPGNTIYF. The DNA for the CDR3 is TGTGCCAGCAGCCAAGGGATGGGGGAGCCTGGAAACACCATATATTTT. The full variable domain, its missing parts supplied by reference TRBV3-1 and TRBJ1-3, is DTAVSQTPKYLVTQMGNDKSIKCEQNLGHDTMYWYKQDSKKFLKIMFSYNNKELIINETVPNRFSPKSPDKAHLNLHINSLELGDSAVYFCASSQGMGEPGNTIYFGEGSWLTVV.

V is TRBV9 and J is TRBJ2-2; TRBD1 or TRBD2 may be the D gene (5 bases each). Germline V lookup: CDR1 SGDLS, CDR2 YYNGEE. The ends were cut back, 0 bases at V and 5 bases at J, with 14 bases in the middle. This CDR3 has 16 residues. For the CDR3, the DNA is TGTGCCAGCAGCGTAGGGGGGAACCCGGGGACCGGGGAGCTGTTTTTT. Translated: CASSVGGNPGTGELFF.